This TCR beta chain was identified during a study of T cells in Graves' hyperthyroidism and ophthalmopathy. Study-wide findings and caveats: Most expanded thyroid clonotypes above 0.001 recurred in blood.

On this clonotype itself: Its antigen is as yet unknown.

The V and J ends lost 4 bases and 5 bases, in that order; junction bases with no gene match: 7. Looked up from germline, CDR1 is MNHNS and CDR2 is SASEGT. This CDR3 is 14 amino acids long. Hyperthyroidism was newly diagnosed in patients aged 18 to 65 (duration under 2 months). Exclusion of a patient resulted from uncontrolled infection, other autoimmune disease, pregnancy or lactation. Approximately 10 ml of fresh peripheral blood supplied the PBMCs. What was amplified from RNA transcripts were TCR beta CDR3 regions. HTBI primers drove first-round RT-PCR of the TCR CDR3. MiXCR, applied by TCRdb to the multiplex PCR reads, yields one record per CDR3 protein. The table has fewer than 110,000 distinct CDR3 sequences, 15% to 20% seen once.

The sample taken for sequencing was blood. The origin of this receptor is a woman between 45 and 60 years old with Graves' hyperthyroidism. This chain connects TRBV6-1 to TRBJ2-5; the match to TRBD2 covers 7 bases. In nucleotides, the CDR3 is TGTGCCAGCAGTGTGGGCGGGAGCTTGGAGACCCAGTACTTC. Amino acids: CASSVGGSLETQYF.